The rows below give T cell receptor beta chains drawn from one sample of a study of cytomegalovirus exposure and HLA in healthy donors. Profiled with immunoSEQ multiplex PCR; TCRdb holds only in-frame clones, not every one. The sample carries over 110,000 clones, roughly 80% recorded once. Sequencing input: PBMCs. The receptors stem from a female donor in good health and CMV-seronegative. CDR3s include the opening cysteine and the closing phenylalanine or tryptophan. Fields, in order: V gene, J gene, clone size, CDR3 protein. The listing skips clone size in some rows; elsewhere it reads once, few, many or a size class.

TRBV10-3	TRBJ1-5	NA	CAISEAGPRGQPQHF
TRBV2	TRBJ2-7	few	CASRGTSMNEQYF
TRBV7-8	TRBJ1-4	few	CASSTQQGELFF
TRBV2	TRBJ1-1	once	CAGGRGVGNTEAFF
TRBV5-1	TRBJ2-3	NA	CASSFTAGEDTQYF
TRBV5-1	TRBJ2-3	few	CASSLAEARRGTQYF
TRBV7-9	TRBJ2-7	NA	CASSLVGRETYEQYF
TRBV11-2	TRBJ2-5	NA	CASSSGRGRETQYF
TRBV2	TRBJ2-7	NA	CASSKGGEQYF
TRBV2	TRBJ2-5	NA	CASSEAAGGETQYF
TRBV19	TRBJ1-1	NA	CASSIVQGLLTEAFF
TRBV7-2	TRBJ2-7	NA	CASSLARGPYEQYF
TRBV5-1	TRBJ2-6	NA	CASSWGQGSSGANVLTF
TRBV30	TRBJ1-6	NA	CAWSPGTEYSPLHF
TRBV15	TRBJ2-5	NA	CATSRAGGLETQYF